The clone carrying this TCR beta chain was counted ten times or more. From RNA transcripts, TCR beta CDR3 regions were amplified. Researchers ran a first-round RT-PCR on the TCR CDR3 using the HTBI primer set. TCRdb re-analysed the multiplex PCR reads in MiXCR, keeping a single row per CDR3 protein. This table holds under 400,000 distinct CDR3 sequences, around 18% found once. The data originate from a study of T cells in Graves' hyperthyroidism and ophthalmopathy. CDR3 size: 15 residues. CDR1 and CDR2 (germline): SNHLY, FYNNEI. V gave up 6 bases and J gave up 4 bases; unmatched junction bases: 11. The TCR sequence derives from a woman in her 40s with Graves' ophthalmopathy. The chain recombines TRBV2 with TRBJ1-2; the match to TRBD1 covers 7 bases. Sequences were obtained from blood. CDR3 in amino acids: CASRLREGASYGYTF. CDR3 nucleotides: TGTGCCAGCAGGTTGCGGGAGGGGGCAAGCTATGGCTACACCTTC.